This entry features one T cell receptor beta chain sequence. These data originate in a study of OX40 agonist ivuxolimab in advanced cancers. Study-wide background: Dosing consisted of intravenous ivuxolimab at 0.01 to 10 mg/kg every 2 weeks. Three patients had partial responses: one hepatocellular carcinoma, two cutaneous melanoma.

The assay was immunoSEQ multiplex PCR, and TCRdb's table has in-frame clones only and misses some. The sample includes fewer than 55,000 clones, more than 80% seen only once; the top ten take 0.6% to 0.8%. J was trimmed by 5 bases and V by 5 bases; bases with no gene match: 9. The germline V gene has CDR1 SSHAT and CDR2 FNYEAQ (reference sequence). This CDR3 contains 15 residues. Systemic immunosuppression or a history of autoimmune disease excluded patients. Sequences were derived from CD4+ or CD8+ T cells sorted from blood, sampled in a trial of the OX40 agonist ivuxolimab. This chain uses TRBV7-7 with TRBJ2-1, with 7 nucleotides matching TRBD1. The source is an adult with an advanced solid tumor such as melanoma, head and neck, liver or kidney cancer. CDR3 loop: CASSKDRVGDNEQFF. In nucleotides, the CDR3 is TGTGCCAGCAGCAAAGACAGGGTAGGGGACAATGAGCAGTTCTTC.